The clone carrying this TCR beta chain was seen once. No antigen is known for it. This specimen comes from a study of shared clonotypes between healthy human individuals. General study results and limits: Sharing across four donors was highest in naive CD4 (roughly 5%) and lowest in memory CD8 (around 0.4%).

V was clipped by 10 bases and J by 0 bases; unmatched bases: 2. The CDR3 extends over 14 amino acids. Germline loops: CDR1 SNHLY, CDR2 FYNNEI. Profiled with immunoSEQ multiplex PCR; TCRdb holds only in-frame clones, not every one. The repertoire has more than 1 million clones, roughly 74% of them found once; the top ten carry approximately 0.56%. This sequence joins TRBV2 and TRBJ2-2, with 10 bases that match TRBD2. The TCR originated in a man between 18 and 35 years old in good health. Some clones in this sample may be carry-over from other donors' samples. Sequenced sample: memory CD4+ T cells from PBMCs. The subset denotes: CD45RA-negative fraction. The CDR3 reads CATGLAANTGELFF. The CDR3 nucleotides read TGTGCCACCGGACTAGCGGCGAACACCGGGGAGCTGTTTTTT.